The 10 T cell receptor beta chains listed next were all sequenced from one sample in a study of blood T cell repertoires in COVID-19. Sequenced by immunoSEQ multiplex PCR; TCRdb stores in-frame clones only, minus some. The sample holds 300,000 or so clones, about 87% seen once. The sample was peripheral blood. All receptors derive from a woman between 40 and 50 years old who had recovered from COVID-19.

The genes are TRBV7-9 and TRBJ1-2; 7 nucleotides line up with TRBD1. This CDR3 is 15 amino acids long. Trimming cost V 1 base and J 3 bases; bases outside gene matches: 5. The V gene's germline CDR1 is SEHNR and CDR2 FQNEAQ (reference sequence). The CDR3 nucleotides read TGTGCCAGCAGCTTAGGTCAGGGGGATCACTATGGCTACACCTTC. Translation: CASSLGQGDHYGYTF.

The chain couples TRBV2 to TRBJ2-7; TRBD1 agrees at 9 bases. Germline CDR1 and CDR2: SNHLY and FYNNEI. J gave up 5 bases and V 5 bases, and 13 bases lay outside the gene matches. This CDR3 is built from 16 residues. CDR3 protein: CASSSGKGTGINEQYF. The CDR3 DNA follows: TGTGCCAGCAGTTCCGGTAAAGGGACAGGGATAAACGAGCAGTACTTC. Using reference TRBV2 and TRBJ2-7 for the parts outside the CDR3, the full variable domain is EPEVTQTPSHQVTQMGQEVILRCVPISNHLYFYWYRQILGQKVEFLVSFYNNEISEKSEIFDDQFSVERPDGSNFTLKIRSTKLEDSAMYFCASSSGKGTGINEQYFGPGTRLTVT.

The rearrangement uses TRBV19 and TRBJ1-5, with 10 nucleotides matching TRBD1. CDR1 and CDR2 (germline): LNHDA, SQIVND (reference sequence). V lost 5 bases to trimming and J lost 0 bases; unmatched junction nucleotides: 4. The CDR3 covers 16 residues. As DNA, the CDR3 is TGTGCCAGTAGTCTCGGGACAGGGGTTAGCAATCAGCCCCAGCATTTT. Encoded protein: CASSLGTGVSNQPQHF.

DNA of the CDR3: TGTGCCAGCAGCGCCAGGGGGGAAACTGAAGCTTTCTTT. It is translated as CASSARGETEAFF. The chain is built from TRBV7-8 and TRBJ1-1, with TRBD1 matching 7 bases. Losses at the gene ends were 5 bases for V and 5 bases for J; bases not matched to a gene: 5. Germline V gene lookup returns CDR1 SGHVS and CDR2 FQNEAQ. The CDR3 consists of 13 residues.

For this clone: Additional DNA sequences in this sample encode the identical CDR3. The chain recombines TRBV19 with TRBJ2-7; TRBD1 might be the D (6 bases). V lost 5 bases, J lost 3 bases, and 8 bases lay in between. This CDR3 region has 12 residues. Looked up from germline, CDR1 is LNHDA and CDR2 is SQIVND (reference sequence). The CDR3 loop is CASSPQGYEQYF. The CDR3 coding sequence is TGTGCCAGTAGTCCACAGGGCTACGAGCAGTACTTC.

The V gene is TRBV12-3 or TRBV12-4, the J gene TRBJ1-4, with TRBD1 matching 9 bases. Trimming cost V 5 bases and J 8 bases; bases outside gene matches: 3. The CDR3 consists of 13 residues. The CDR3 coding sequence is TGTGCCAGCAGTCTAGGACAGGGGGAAAAACTGTTTTTT. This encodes CASSLGQGEKLFF.

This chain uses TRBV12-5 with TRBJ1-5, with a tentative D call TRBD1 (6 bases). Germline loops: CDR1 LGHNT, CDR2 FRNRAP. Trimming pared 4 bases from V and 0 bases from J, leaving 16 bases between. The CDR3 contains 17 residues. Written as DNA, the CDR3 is TGTGCTAGTGGTTCCCAGGCAGGGGTCTATAGCAATCAGCCCCAGCATTTT. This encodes CASGSQAGVYSNQPQHF.

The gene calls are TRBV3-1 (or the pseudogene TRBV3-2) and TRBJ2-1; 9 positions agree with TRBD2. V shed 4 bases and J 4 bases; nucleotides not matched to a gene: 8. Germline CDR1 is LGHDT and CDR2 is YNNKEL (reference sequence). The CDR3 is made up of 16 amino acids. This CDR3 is CASSLDSGGPYNEQFF. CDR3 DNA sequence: TGTGCCAGCAGCCTGGACAGCGGGGGGCCTTACAATGAGCAGTTCTTC.

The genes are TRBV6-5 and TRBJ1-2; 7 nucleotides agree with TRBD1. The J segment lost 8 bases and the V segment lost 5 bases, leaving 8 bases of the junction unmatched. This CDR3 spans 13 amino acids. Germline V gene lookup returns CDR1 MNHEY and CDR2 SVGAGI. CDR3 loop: CASSRLQGRGYTF. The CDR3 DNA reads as TGTGCCAGCAGTAGACTACAGGGGAGAGGCTACACCTTC.

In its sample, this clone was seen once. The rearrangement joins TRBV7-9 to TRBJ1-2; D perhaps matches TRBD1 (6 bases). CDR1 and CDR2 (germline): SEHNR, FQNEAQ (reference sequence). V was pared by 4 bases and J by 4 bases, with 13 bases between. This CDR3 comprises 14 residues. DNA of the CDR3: TGTGCCAGCAGCTGGGTCCCCAGGGGCTATGGCTACACCTTC. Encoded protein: CASSWVPRGYGYTF.